This TCR beta chain was captured by sequencing in a study of blood T cell repertoires in COVID-19. Turning to the study itself: Specimens from acute and convalescent COVID-19 originated in the United States, Italy and Spain. T cells, B-cell-depleted T cells, or PBMCs provided the cDNA or gDNA that served as material.

The CDR3 spans 17 residues. The V and J ends lost 3 bases and 0 bases respectively, with 17 bases between them. Germline-derived CDR1 and CDR2 are PRHDT and FYEKMQ (reference sequence). TCRdb's copy holds only in-frame clones and misses some; the assay was immunoSEQ multiplex PCR. There are tens of thousands of clones in the sample; roughly 90% occur only once, and around 3.6% lies in the top ten. Sequencing was done on a sample of peripheral blood. This sequence originates from a human donor in a cohort sampled during active COVID-19. The gene calls are TRBV13 and TRBJ1-2, with D hard to call. The CDR3 region is CASSFGRAAGTNYGYTF. CDR3 bases: TGTGCCAGCAGCTTTGGGAGGGCCGCCGGGACTAACTATGGCTACACCTTC.